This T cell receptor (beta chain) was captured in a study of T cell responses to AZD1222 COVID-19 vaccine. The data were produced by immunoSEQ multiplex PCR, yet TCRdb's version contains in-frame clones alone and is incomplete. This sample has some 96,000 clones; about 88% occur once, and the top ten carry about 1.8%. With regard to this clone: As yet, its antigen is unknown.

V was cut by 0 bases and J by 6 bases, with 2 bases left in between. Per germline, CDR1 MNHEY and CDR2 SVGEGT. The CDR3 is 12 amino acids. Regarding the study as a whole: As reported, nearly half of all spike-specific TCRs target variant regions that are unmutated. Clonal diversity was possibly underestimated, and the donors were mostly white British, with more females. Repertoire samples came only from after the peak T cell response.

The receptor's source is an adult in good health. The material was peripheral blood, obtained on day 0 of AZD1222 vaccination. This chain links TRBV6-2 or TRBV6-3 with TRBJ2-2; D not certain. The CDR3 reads CASSYSPGELFF. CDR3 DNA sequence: TGTGCCAGCAGTTACTCTCCCGGGGAGCTGTTTTTT.